What follows are 21 T cell receptor beta chains derived from one specimen sequenced in a study of T-cell reconstitution after alpha-beta-depleted transplantation in children. Unique molecular identifiers were incorporated during preparation of the TCRbeta library. Using its own MiXCR run on the PCR reads, TCRdb lists one record per CDR3 protein. Among around 600,000 distinct CDR3 sequences listed, about 10% were seen once. Material: PBMCs from the stem cell graft donor, obtained from the stem cell graft. The origin of the receptors is a human donor who donated a stem cell graft to a child with acute myeloid leukemia.

The gene calls are TRBV9 and TRBJ2-1, with unresolved D. CDR3 length: 14 residues. The germline V gene encodes CDR1 SGDLS and CDR2 YYNGEE. The V end was cut by 0 bases, the J end by 10 bases, with 14 bases between. CDR3 amino acids: CASSVDSAVSEQFF. Written as DNA, the CDR3 is TGTGCCAGCAGCGTAGACAGCGCGGTTAGCGAGCAGTTCTTC.

V is TRBV28 and J is TRBJ2-2, with 8 nucleotides matching TRBD1. This CDR3 is 15 amino acids long. J was trimmed by 6 bases and V by 3 bases; bases with no gene match: 6. The germline V gene encodes CDR1 MDHEN and CDR2 SYDVKM. The chain's CDR3 is CASSFARGLPGELFF. In nucleotides, the CDR3 is TGTGCCAGCAGTTTCGCCAGGGGGCTACCCGGGGAGCTGTTTTTT.

This clonotype was counted many times. The V call is TRBV12-3 or TRBV12-4, the J call TRBJ2-7; perhaps D is TRBD1 or TRBD2 (5 bases each). The CDR3 consists of 13 residues. V lost 5 bases and J lost 2, with 10 bases in between. The CDR3 coding sequence is TGTGCCAGCAGTCGGGACCCAGCCTACGAGCAGTACTTC. This codes for CASSRDPAYEQYF.

The rearrangement joins TRBV19 to TRBJ2-3; D possibly corresponds to TRBD2 (5 bases). This CDR3 spans 16 amino acids. Germline assignment: CDR1 LNHDA and CDR2 SQIVND (reference sequence). Trimming stripped 3 bases from V and 0 bases from J, with 13 bases between. As DNA, the CDR3 is TGTGCCAGTAGTATGAGGAGGCGTACTAGCACAGATACGCAGTATTTT. It yields the protein CASSMRRRTSTDTQYF. Looking up the rest from reference TRBV19 and TRBJ2-3 gives the full variable domain: DGGITQSPKYLFRKEGQNVTLSCEQNLNHDAMYWYRQDPGQGLRLIYYSQIVNDFQKGDIAEGYSVSREKKESFPLTVTSAQKNPTAFYLCASSMRRRTSTDTQYFGPGTRLTVL.

This rearrangement joins TRBV28 to TRBJ2-7; 12 nucleotides match TRBD1. CDR3 size: 17 residues. With 5 bases clipped from V and 2 bases from J, the junction kept 10 bases outside the gene matches. CDR1 is MDHEN, CDR2 SYDVKM, per germline. The CDR3 coding sequence is TGTGCCAGCAGTGCCGTCGCCGGGACAGGGGGCCCCTACGAGCAGTACTTC. Amino acid sequence: CASSAVAGTGGPYEQYF.

This clonotype was seen repeatedly, ten times or more. The chain employs TRBV7-9 and TRBJ2-1, with 13 bases that match TRBD2. Germline V CDR1 and CDR2: SEHNR, FQNEAQ (reference sequence). The CDR3 totals 17 residues. The trim removed 3 bases at V and 4 bases at J, leaving 6 bases unmatched. The CDR3 protein is CASSLGGLAGRYNEQFF. In DNA, the CDR3 is TGTGCCAGCAGCTTGGGGGGACTAGCGGGACGTTACAATGAGCAGTTCTTC.

Ten or more counts support this clonotype. The chain links TRBV6-1 to TRBJ2-5; 7 positions match TRBD2. The V and J ends lost 5 bases and 4 bases, in that order; junction bases with no gene match: 16. Per germline, CDR1 MNHNS and CDR2 SASEGT. The CDR3 length is 17 residues. In nucleotides, the CDR3 is TGTGCCAGCAGTCCACCTTGGGTGAGCGGGACCTCAGAGACCCAGTACTTC. Its translation: CASSPPWVSGTSETQYF.

Many counts were recorded for this clonotype. This rearrangement joins TRBV5-1 to TRBJ2-5; D remains ambiguous. Germline CDR1 and CDR2: SGHRS and YFSETQ. V was clipped by 4 bases and J by 1 base, with 11 bases between them. The CDR3 is 14 residues long. The CDR3 spells CASSKGVGQETQYF. Written as DNA, the CDR3 is TGCGCCAGCAGCAAGGGTGTGGGCCAAGAGACCCAGTACTTC. The whole variable domain, remainder taken from reference TRBV5-1 and TRBJ2-5, is KAGVTQTPRYLIKTRGQQVTLSCSPISGHRSVSWYQQTPGQGLQFLFEYFSETQRNKGNFPGRFSGRQFSNSRSEMNVSTLELGDSALYLCASSKGVGQETQYFGPGTRLLVL.

This clonotype was seen only once. This chain links TRBV12-3 or TRBV12-4 with TRBJ2-7, with unresolved D. The CDR3 is made up of 14 amino acids. V was trimmed by 5 bases and J by 5 bases, leaving 16 bases between them. CDR3 region: CASSLNTGLHEQYF. The CDR3 DNA is TGTGCCAGCAGTCTTAATACCGGCCTCCACGAGCAGTACTTC.

In this sample, this clonotype turned up many times. The genes are TRBV15 and TRBJ2-5, with 7 nucleotides matching TRBD1. The CDR3 is 15 amino acids. V lost 2 bases, J lost 4 bases, and 7 bases stayed unmatched. Per the germline V gene, CDR1 is LNHNV and CDR2 is YYDKDF (reference sequence). The CDR3 protein is CATSRYDAGGETQYF. CDR3 in DNA: TGTGCCACCAGCAGATACGATGCAGGGGGAGAGACCCAGTACTTC.

In this sample, this clonotype turned up many times. This sequence joins TRBV4-3 and TRBJ2-1, with a weak D call TRBD2 (6 bases). V shed 0 bases and J shed 1 base, with 10 bases lying between them. Germline V gives CDR1 LGHNA, CDR2 YSLEER. This CDR3 spans 16 amino acids. The CDR3 sequence: CASSQDARGSYNEQFF. In nucleotides, the CDR3 is TGCGCCAGCAGCCAAGATGCCCGGGGGTCCTACAATGAGCAGTTCTTC.

The table lists this clonotype with a few counts. This chain uses TRBV6-1 with TRBJ2-1; D may match TRBD1 or TRBD2 (6 bases each). Between the trimmed V and J ends, which lost 6 bases and 6 bases, there was a span of 21 bases. The CDR3 is 16 amino acids. Germline V gene data show CDR1 as MNHNS and CDR2 as SASEGT. CDR3 in amino acids: CASRREGGTLGNEQFF. In DNA, the CDR3 is TGTGCCAGCAGGCGAGAAGGGGGGACACTAGGCAATGAGCAGTTCTTC.

The chain links TRBV19 to TRBJ2-6; D may be TRBD1 (5 bases). This CDR3 has 19 residues. Germline V gene data show CDR1 as LNHDA and CDR2 as SQIVND (reference sequence). The V gene lost 3 bases and the J gene lost 0 bases, with 18 bases spanning the gap. CDR3 loop: CASSMDRDSAFSGANVLTF. The CDR3 DNA is TGTGCCAGTAGTATGGACCGAGACAGTGCCTTCTCTGGGGCCAACGTCCTGACTTTC.

J is TRBJ2-4 and V is TRBV20-1, with 8 bases that match TRBD1. The CDR3 runs 14 residues. CDR1 and CDR2 (germline): DFQATT, SNEGSKA (reference sequence). J gave up 1 base and V 5 bases, and 4 bases lay outside the gene matches. The CDR3 region has the DNA TGCAGTGCTTCGGACAGGGCCGCCAAAAACATTCAGTACTTC. This sequence encodes CSASDRAAKNIQYF.

The chain joins TRBV5-4 to TRBJ2-5; weak D call: TRBD2 (6 bases). The CDR3 covers 15 residues. Germline CDR1 reads SGHNT; CDR2 reads YYREEE (reference sequence). Between the trimmed V and J ends, which lost 4 bases and 4 bases, there was a span of 17 bases. The chain's CDR3 is CASSASVGMAETQYF. DNA for the CDR3: TGTGCCAGCAGCGCTAGCGTCGGGATGGCAGAGACCCAGTACTTC.

The sample holds a few counts of this clonotype. This rearrangement joins TRBV5-1 to TRBJ2-7; tentative D call: TRBD1 (6 bases). The V gene's germline CDR1 is SGHRS and CDR2 YFSETQ. Trimming pared 0 bases from V and 3 bases from J, leaving 10 bases between. This CDR3 spans 14 amino acids. For the CDR3, the DNA is TGCGCCAGCAGCTTGGATGTCAGGGGCTACGAGCAGTACTTC. Residues: CASSLDVRGYEQYF.

The sample holds a few counts of this clonotype. The rearrangement joins TRBV4-2 to TRBJ2-7; 11 bases align to TRBD1. J was trimmed by 5 bases and V by 0 bases; bases with no gene match: 3. The CDR3 runs to 15 residues. The germline V gene has CDR1 LGHNA and CDR2 YNFKEQ. The CDR3 here is CASSQEGTGGNEQYF. Written as DNA, the CDR3 is TGTGCCAGCAGCCAAGAAGGGACAGGGGGTAACGAGCAGTACTTC.

This clonotype was seen only a few times. The chain carries TRBV4-2 and TRBJ2-6; the match to TRBD1 covers 7 bases. J gave up 1 base and V 1 base, and 4 bases lay outside the gene matches. CDR1 is LGHNA, CDR2 YNFKEQ, per germline. The CDR3 extends over 17 amino acids. The CDR3 nucleotides read TGTGCCAGCAGCCAAGCCGGGACAGCATCTGGGGCCAACGTCCTGACTTTC. It codes for CASSQAGTASGANVLTF.

In regard to this clonotype: The conserved phenylalanine or tryptophan is not found at the CDR3 terminus, so this likely reflects a read error. CDR3 DNA: TGCAGTGCTAGAGATCCAGGGGAAGGGGGGACCCAGTACTCC. Protein sequence: CSARDPGEGGTQYS. The V and J genes are TRBV20-1 and TRBJ2-5, with D tentatively TRBD1 (6 bases). The CDR3 totals 14 residues. The germline V and J ends were trimmed by 0 bases and 7 bases, with 15 bases remaining between them. Looked up from germline, CDR1 is DFQATT and CDR2 is SNEGSKA (reference sequence).

This clonotype has only a few counts. The chain is built from TRBV3-1 and TRBJ2-1; the D gene is possibly TRBD2 (6 bases). With 0 bases removed from V and 10 bases from J, the gap between germline ends came to 16 bases. Per the germline V gene, CDR1 is LGHDT and CDR2 is YNNKEL (reference sequence). This CDR3 is built from 15 residues. The CDR3 DNA reads as TGTGCCAGCAGCCAAGACGTAGCGGTTGGAGGAGAGCAGTTCTTC. Amino acids: CASSQDVAVGGEQFF.

This clonotype was counted a few times. The rearrangement joins TRBV7-3 to TRBJ2-7; 8 bases agree with TRBD1. In germline, CDR1 is SGHTA, CDR2 FQGTGA. The trim removed 2 bases at V and 6 bases at J, leaving 6 bases unmatched. The CDR3 loop spans 14 amino acids. For the CDR3, the DNA is TGTGCCAGCAGCTTATGGGACAGGATCTCCGAGCAGTACTTC. This gives the protein CASSLWDRISEQYF. Using reference TRBV7-3 and TRBJ2-7 for the parts outside the CDR3, the full variable domain is GAGVSQTPSNKVTEKGKYVELRCDPISGHTALYWYRQSLGQGPEFLIYFQGTGAADDSGLPNDRFFAVRPEGSVSTLKIQRTERGDSAVYLCASSLWDRISEQYFGPGTRLTVT.